The 21 T cell receptor beta chains listed next were all sequenced from one sample in a study of OX40 agonist ivuxolimab in advanced cancers. Clones were sequenced by immunoSEQ multiplex PCR, and TCRdb holds only the in-frame ones, with some missing. Of roughly 34,000 clones in the sample, approximately 89% were seen once. The sample was CD4+ or CD8+ T cells sorted from blood, taken in a trial of the OX40 agonist ivuxolimab. The receptors come from an adult with an advanced solid tumor such as melanoma, head and neck, liver or kidney cancer.

The chain employs TRBV10-3 and TRBJ2-2, with 13 bases that match TRBD2. Losses at the gene ends were 4 bases for V and 2 bases for J; bases not matched to a gene: 7. The CDR3 consists of 18 residues. Germline V lookup: CDR1 ENHRY, CDR2 SYGVKD. The CDR3 region is CAISGRGLAGPNTGELFF. The CDR3 nucleotides are TGTGCCATCAGTGGGCGGGGACTAGCGGGACCTAACACCGGGGAGCTGTTTTTT.

The chain uses TRBV5-6 and TRBJ1-2; tentative D call: TRBD1 (5 bases). V was pared by 0 bases and J by 8 bases, with 17 bases between. CDR3 size: 15 residues. Germline CDR1 reads SGHDT; CDR2 reads YYEEEE. CDR3 nucleotide sequence: TGTGCCAGCAGCTTGGTTAACAGGAATCCCCAAGGCTACACCTTC. Its translation: CASSLVNRNPQGYTF.

The chain is built from TRBV30 and TRBJ2-2, with 8 bases identical to TRBD2. The CDR3 spans 15 residues. J gave up 4 bases and V 2 bases, and 6 bases lay outside the gene matches. The germline V gene encodes CDR1 GTSNPN and CDR2 SVGIG (reference sequence). The CDR3 sequence is CAWSLTGGGTGELFF. Here the CDR3 DNA reads TGTGCCTGGAGTTTAACGGGAGGGGGCACCGGGGAGCTGTTTTTT.

The rearrangement uses TRBV9 and TRBJ2-7, with 9 nucleotides matching TRBD2. V shed 0 bases and J 4 bases; nucleotides not matched to a gene: 8. CDR1 and CDR2 (germline): SGDLS, YYNGEE. CDR3 length: 16 amino acids. CDR3 sequence: CASSVGLQRGVYEQYF. Written as DNA, the CDR3 is TGTGCCAGCAGCGTAGGACTCCAGCGGGGGGTTTACGAGCAGTACTTC.

This CDR3 reads CASSVATSFSEQFF. CDR3 DNA sequence: TGTGCCAGCAGCGTAGCGACTAGCTTCAGTGAGCAGTTCTTC. The genes are TRBV9 and TRBJ2-1, with 7 bases fitting TRBD2. The CDR3 is 14 residues long. The V gene's germline CDR1 is SGDLS and CDR2 YYNGEE. The V segment lost 0 bases and the J segment 9 bases; nucleotides outside the gene matches: 6.

V is TRBV5-4 and J is TRBJ1-5; no clear D. Trimming took off 3 bases at V and 4 bases at J, with 11 bases between the two ends. CDR3 length: 14 amino acids. Germline V gene lookup returns CDR1 SGHNT and CDR2 YYREEE (reference sequence). CDR3 sequence (DNA): TGTGCCAGCAGCTCAAAAGGTATGAATCAGCCCCAGCATTTT. It yields the protein CASSSKGMNQPQHF.

As DNA, the CDR3 is TGTGCCAGCAGGGGGGCGGGTCGCCTCAATGAGCAGTTCTTC. It yields the protein CASRGAGRLNEQFF. The rearrangement uses TRBV6-5 and TRBJ2-1, with a possible D match to TRBD1 (6 bases). The CDR3 has 14 residues. The germline V gene encodes CDR1 MNHEY and CDR2 SVGAGI. With 6 bases removed from V and 6 bases from J, the gap between germline ends came to 15 bases.

The J gene is TRBJ1-1, the V gene TRBV6-5; D is unclear. CDR3 length equals 11 residues. Germline CDR1 is MNHEY and CDR2 is SVGAGI. The V end was cut by 0 bases, the J end by 10 bases, with 6 bases between. The CDR3 DNA reads as TGTGCCAGCAGTTACTCAGGGTTAGCTTTCTTT. Amino acids: CASSYSGLAFF.

This chain links TRBV7-9 with TRBJ1-2; no firm D call. From germline, CDR1 is SEHNR and CDR2 FQNEAQ (reference sequence). V dropped 1 base and J dropped 8 bases, with 17 bases sitting between them. CDR3 size: 15 residues. DNA for the CDR3: TGTGCCAGCAGCTTAGGGGCCCTAACGGATGGGGGCTACACCTTC. Translating gives CASSLGALTDGGYTF. Based on the CDR3 plus reference TRBV7-9 and TRBJ1-2, the full variable domain is DTGVSQNPRHKITKRGQNVTFRCDPISEHNRLYWYRQTLGQGPEFLTYFQNEAQLEKSRLLSDRFSAERPKGSFSTLEIQRTEQGDSAMYLCASSLGALTDGGYTFGSGTRLTVV.

This clone was recorded once. This chain joins TRBV7-6 and TRBJ1-6, with 8 bases fitting TRBD1. Germline V gene lookup returns CDR1 SGHVS and CDR2 FNYEAQ. The V and J ends lost 2 bases and 1 base, in that order; junction bases with no gene match: 7. This CDR3 spans 18 amino acids. CDR3 residues: CASSLSGGIESYNSPLHF. DNA of the CDR3: TGTGCCAGCAGCTTATCAGGGGGCATTGAGTCCTATAATTCACCCCTCCACTTT.

Turning to this clone: Other DNA sequences of this sample code for an identical CDR3. The gene calls are TRBV2 and TRBJ1-1; no reliable D call. V dropped 1 base and J dropped 0 bases, with 6 bases sitting between them. This CDR3 comprises 14 residues. Germline V gene data show CDR1 as SNHLY and CDR2 as FYNNEI. CDR3: CASSEEVLNTEAFF. The CDR3 DNA follows: TGTGCCAGCAGTGAAGAGGTGTTGAACACTGAAGCTTTCTTT.

The chain recombines TRBV4-1 with TRBJ2-7; 11 bases fit TRBD2. V lost 2 bases to trimming and J lost 3 bases; unmatched junction nucleotides: 9. The CDR3 covers 17 residues. Germline CDR1 reads MGHRA; CDR2 reads YSYEKL. The CDR3 spells CASSQPATSGKGYEQYF. The CDR3 region has the DNA TGCGCCAGCAGCCAACCCGCGACTAGCGGGAAGGGCTACGAGCAGTACTTC.

DNA of the CDR3: TGTGCCAGCAGTTCCCCGGGTGCCCCGGATACGCAGTATTTT. Translated, it gives CASSSPGAPDTQYF. The chain recombines TRBV28 with TRBJ2-3, with no clear D. The germline CDR1 and CDR2 sequences are MDHEN and SYDVKM. This CDR3 spans 14 amino acids. Deletions cut 4 bases from V and 6 bases from J, with 14 bases between.

The rearrangement joins TRBV28 to TRBJ1-4, with D perhaps matching TRBD1 (5 bases). The CDR3 loop spans 14 amino acids. Trimming removed 5 bases from V and 8 bases from J, with 15 bases in between. Germline CDR1 and CDR2: MDHEN and SYDVKM. The DNA for the CDR3 is TGTGCCAGCAGTCGAGGGGAGGGTGGCGAAAAACTGTTTTTT. Protein: CASSRGEGGEKLFF.

The J gene is TRBJ2-7, the V gene TRBV28, with 9 bases lining up with TRBD2. This CDR3 spans 11 amino acids. With 8 bases clipped from V and 7 bases from J, the junction kept 3 bases outside the gene matches. Germline loops: CDR1 MDHEN, CDR2 SYDVKM. In DNA form, the CDR3 reads TGTGCCAGCCAGCGGGGGGTAGAGCAGTACTTC. It is translated as CASQRGVEQYF.

V is TRBV28 and J is TRBJ1-2, with 7 nucleotides matching TRBD1. With 2 bases clipped from V and 4 bases from J, the junction kept 7 bases outside the gene matches. Germline CDR1 is MDHEN and CDR2 is SYDVKM. CDR3 size: 15 residues. The CDR3 DNA sequence: TGTGCCAGCAGTTTAAGGGGGCGCAGGACCTATGGCTACACCTTC. Its translation: CASSLRGRRTYGYTF.

V usage is TRBV10-1 and J usage is TRBJ2-7, with 7 bases aligning to TRBD1. V lost 3 bases, J lost 12 bases, and 8 bases stayed unmatched. Germline V CDR1 and CDR2: WNHNN, SYGVQD (reference sequence). The CDR3 consists of 12 residues. The CDR3 sequence is CASSEGSTGPYF. The CDR3 coding sequence is TGCGCCAGCAGTGAAGGTTCGACAGGGCCGTACTTC.

V and J are TRBV28 and TRBJ2-7, with 7 bases that match TRBD2. The CDR3 has 15 amino acids. The J segment lost 3 bases and the V segment lost 1 base, leaving 6 bases of the junction unmatched. Germline CDR1 MDHEN, CDR2 SYDVKM. DNA for the CDR3: TGTGCCAGCAGTTTATTGGGCGGGGGAGGCTACGAGCAGTACTTC. Translating gives CASSLLGGGGYEQYF.

This chain links TRBV5-1 with TRBJ2-1; D uncertain. The CDR3 length is 11 residues. Germline values: CDR1 SGHRS, CDR2 YFSETQ. Deletions cut 0 bases from V and 6 bases from J, with 1 base between. The CDR3 nucleotides are TGCGCCAGCAGCTTGGGCAATGAGCAGTTCTTC. Translation gives CASSLGNEQFF.

This chain links TRBV9 with TRBJ2-5; D remains ambiguous. Trimming shortened V by 2 bases and J by 0 bases, and 11 bases separated the two germline ends. This CDR3 is 15 amino acids long. The germline V gene has CDR1 SGDLS and CDR2 YYNGEE. The chain's CDR3 is CASSVSSQYQETQYF. As DNA, the CDR3 is TGTGCCAGCAGCGTGAGCTCCCAGTACCAAGAGACCCAGTACTTC.

The rearrangement links TRBV2 to TRBJ1-5, with TRBD1 identical over 7 bases. Germline CDR1 is SNHLY and CDR2 is FYNNEI. Trimming cost V 4 bases and J 0 bases; bases outside gene matches: 3. The CDR3 extends over 15 amino acids. CDR3 DNA sequence: TGTGCCAGCAGTGTAGACAGGGTTAGCAATCAGCCCCAGCATTTT. It specifies CASSVDRVSNQPQHF.